This T cell receptor (beta chain) is drawn from a study of blood T cell repertoires in COVID-19. Study background: Acute and convalescent COVID-19 specimens originated in the United States, Italy and Spain. PBMCs, B-cell-depleted T cells, or T cells provided the cDNA or gDNA that made up the material.

Assay used: immunoSEQ multiplex PCR; TCRdb lists only in-frame clones, some missing. The profile covers fewer than 500,000 clones, with roughly 89% appearing a single time and 4.3% taken by the ten largest. Per germline, CDR1 SEHNR and CDR2 FQNEAQ (reference sequence). This CDR3 is built from 17 residues. Trimming removed 5 bases from V and 3 bases from J; junction bases left unmatched: 11. This clone showed up just a few times. This clonotype was obtained from a woman aged 25-40 years with acute or convalescent COVID-19. Sequences were obtained from peripheral blood. The chain links TRBV7-9 to TRBJ1-4; TRBD1 agrees at 8 bases. Here the CDR3 DNA reads TGTGCCAGCAGCCCCATCGCCGGACAGGGATCTAATGAAAAACTGTTTTTT. It encodes CASSPIAGQGSNEKLFF.